The 27 T cell receptor beta chains given below trace back to one sample, sequenced in a study of shared clonotypes between healthy human individuals. The data were produced by immunoSEQ multiplex PCR, yet TCRdb's version contains in-frame clones alone and is incomplete. The sample lists about 680,000 clones, about 91% occurring once. Naive-designated CD8 cells lacked CD45RO, were positively enriched for CCR7, and omitted terminally differentiated effector memory CD45RA+ cells. The sample consisted of naive CD8+ T cells sorted from blood. The source is a man aged 25-40 years in good health.

This clone was detected once. CDR3 sequence reads: CASSQGAQREKLFF. CDR3 DNA sequence: TGTGCCAGCAGCCAGGGGGCGCAGCGAGAAAAACTGTTTTTT. The chain joins TRBV7-9 to TRBJ1-4, with 8 bases matching TRBD1. Looked up from germline, CDR1 is SEHNR and CDR2 is FQNEAQ (reference sequence). Trimming removed 5 bases from V and 8 bases from J; junction bases left unmatched: 7. The CDR3 sequence is 14 residues long.

The chain recombines TRBV14 with TRBJ2-1, with a weak D call TRBD2 (6 bases). This CDR3 is built from 14 residues. From germline, CDR1 is SGHDN and CDR2 FVKESK. V lost 3 bases and J 8 bases, leaving 14 bases between the germline ends. DNA of the CDR3: TGTGCCAGCAGCCAGCGGGGTCGTTACGATGAGCAGTTCTTC. Its translation: CASSQRGRYDEQFF.

The chain joins TRBV10-3 to TRBJ2-7; D gene unclear. The germline V gene has CDR1 ENHRY and CDR2 SYGVKD. Trimming removed 6 bases at V and 1 base at J, with 7 bases between. CDR3 length equals 12 residues. The DNA of the CDR3 is TGTGCCATCAGGGTGCCGTCCTACGAGCAGTACTTC. Translated: CAIRVPSYEQYF.

V gene TRBV7-9 combines with J gene TRBJ1-2; D is perhaps TRBD1 (5 bases). Germline V lookup: CDR1 SEHNR, CDR2 FQNEAQ (reference sequence). Trimming stripped 1 base from V and 4 bases from J, with 13 bases between. The length of the CDR3 is 15 residues. The CDR3 coding sequence is TGTGCCAGCAGCTTAGATTGGGGACGGACCTATGGCTACACCTTC. This sequence encodes CASSLDWGRTYGYTF.

This rearrangement joins TRBV4-3 to TRBJ2-7; 7 bases fit TRBD1. The V gene's germline CDR1 is LGHNA and CDR2 YSLEER. V trimming: 3 bases; J trimming: 3 bases; junction bases outside the gene matches: 8. The CDR3 has 15 amino acids. The CDR3 region has the DNA TGCGCCAGCAGCCAGGGAGCCCGGGACAGCTACGAGCAGTACTTC. As protein: CASSQGARDSYEQYF.

The chain uses TRBV29-1 and TRBJ1-1; possible D gene TRBD1, 5 bases. The V end was cut by 1 base, the J end by 0 bases, with 15 bases between. CDR1 and CDR2 from the germline V gene are SQVTM and ANQGSEA. This CDR3 contains 16 residues. The CDR3 loop reads CSVEVYRRRMNTEAFF. DNA of the CDR3: TGCAGCGTTGAAGTTTACAGGCGAAGAATGAACACTGAAGCTTTCTTT.

The chain is built from TRBV28 and TRBJ2-1; TRBD1 or TRBD2 may be the D gene (5 bases each). Trimming pared 6 bases from V and 8 bases from J, leaving 20 bases between. This CDR3 is 15 amino acids long. Germline-derived CDR1 and CDR2 are MDHEN and SYDVKM. This CDR3 is CASSSQGVGVDEQFF. CDR3 bases: TGTGCCAGCAGCTCTCAAGGTGTGGGGGTGGATGAGCAGTTCTTC.

The V gene is TRBV28, the J gene TRBJ2-2; no clear D gene. Germline assignment: CDR1 MDHEN and CDR2 SYDVKM. V lost 6 bases, J lost 2 bases, and 19 bases lay in between. This CDR3 has 17 amino acids. CDR3 residues: CASRLPTRQDNTGELFF. In nucleotides, the CDR3 is TGTGCCAGCAGACTTCCAACACGTCAGGACAACACCGGGGAGCTGTTTTTT.

The chain uses TRBV28 and TRBJ2-7; D call uncertain. The CDR3 length is 13 residues. Germline V gene lookup returns CDR1 MDHEN and CDR2 SYDVKM. Trimming pared 5 bases from V and 0 bases from J, leaving 8 bases between. This CDR3 reads CASSPESSYEQYF. CDR3 nucleotide sequence: TGTGCCAGCAGTCCCGAGAGCTCCTACGAGCAGTACTTC.

This chain links TRBV29-1 with TRBJ2-7; D is perhaps TRBD1 (6 bases). Looked up from germline, CDR1 is SQVTM and CDR2 is ANQGSEA. Trimming stripped 4 bases from V and 7 bases from J, with 20 bases between. This CDR3 comprises 14 residues. In DNA, the CDR3 is TGCAGCGTTGTCTTACAGGGAAGGCTTGGGGAGCAGTACTTC. This encodes CSVVLQGRLGEQYF.

The V and J genes are TRBV15 and TRBJ2-1; maybe TRBD2 (5 bases). The length of the CDR3 is 15 residues. Trimming cost V 8 bases and J 4 bases, with 18 bases left between them. The germline CDR1 and CDR2 sequences are LNHNV and YYDKDF (reference sequence). Here the CDR3 DNA reads TGTGCCACCCTCGCGGACTCGTCTCCATACAATGAGCAGTTCTTC. It specifies CATLADSSPYNEQFF.

On this clone: Other nucleotide sequences from this sample produce the same CDR3. This chain uses TRBV10-3 with TRBJ1-5; possibly TRBD1 for D (5 bases). Trimming shortened V by 2 bases and J by 0 bases, and 8 bases separated the two germline ends. The CDR3 covers 15 residues. Germline CDR1 ENHRY, CDR2 SYGVKD. CDR3 sequence reads: CAISETGDSNQPQHF. The CDR3 DNA reads as TGTGCCATCAGTGAGACAGGCGATAGCAATCAGCCCCAGCATTTT.

The rearrangement joins TRBV4-3 to TRBJ2-7, with 7 positions matching TRBD1. After removal of 2 bases from V and 5 bases from J, the junction contained 6 bases not matched to a gene. The CDR3 extends over 14 amino acids. Per the germline V gene, CDR1 is LGHNA and CDR2 is YSLEER. CDR3 coding DNA: TGCGCCAGCAGCCAACGGACAGGTTTCCACGAGCAGTACTTC. Protein product: CASSQRTGFHEQYF.

CDR3 sequence: CASRAGAATEAFF. The CDR3 DNA reads as TGTGCCAGCAGGGCGGGGGCAGCCACTGAAGCTTTCTTT. V usage is TRBV6-5 and J usage is TRBJ1-1; D is perhaps TRBD1 (6 bases). V was clipped by 6 bases and J by 4 bases, with 12 bases between them. The V gene's germline CDR1 is MNHEY and CDR2 SVGAGI. This CDR3 region has 13 residues.

The CDR3 region is CASYGTSSGSSSTGELFF. DNA of the CDR3: TGTGCCAGCTACGGGACCTCCTCCGGCTCCTCTAGTACCGGGGAGCTGTTTTTT. The gene calls are TRBV27 and TRBJ2-2, with D perhaps given as TRBD1 or TRBD2 (5 bases each). The CDR3 loop spans 18 amino acids. The ends were cut back, 8 bases at V and 5 bases at J, with 27 bases in the middle. Germline assignment: CDR1 MNHEY and CDR2 SMNVEV (reference sequence).

The V call is TRBV5-1, the J call TRBJ2-2, with D unclear. The CDR3 consists of 14 residues. Per the germline V gene, CDR1 is SGHRS and CDR2 is YFSETQ. Trimming removed 0 bases at V and 1 base at J, with 4 bases between. The CDR3 sequence: CASSLEGNTGELFF. Here the CDR3 DNA reads TGCGCCAGCAGCTTGGAAGGGAACACCGGGGAGCTGTTTTTT.

The chain joins TRBV20-1 to TRBJ2-1; TRBD2 matches at 7 bases. The CDR3 extends over 11 amino acids. V shed 8 bases and J 9 bases; nucleotides not matched to a gene: 7. The V gene's germline CDR1 is DFQATT and CDR2 SNEGSKA (reference sequence). The CDR3 loop reads CSTRLAGEQFF. The CDR3 coding sequence is TGCAGTACGAGACTAGCCGGTGAGCAGTTCTTC.

The V gene is TRBV7-3, the J gene TRBJ2-1; the D is unclear. The V gene lost 5 bases and the J gene lost 5 bases, with 4 bases spanning the gap. CDR1 and CDR2 (germline): SGHTA, FQGTGA. CDR3 length: 11 amino acids. The CDR3 DNA sequence: TGTGCCAGCAGCGTAGACAATGAGCAGTTCTTC. Translating it yields CASSVDNEQFF.

V and J are TRBV15 and TRBJ1-4; tentatively, D is TRBD1 (6 bases). This CDR3 is 15 amino acids long. The V and J ends lost 1 base and 7 bases respectively, with 13 bases between them. Looked up from germline, CDR1 is LNHNV and CDR2 is YYDKDF (reference sequence). As DNA, the CDR3 is TGTGCCACCAGCAGAGGGGCCGGGGGCGGTGAAAAACTGTTTTTT. Protein sequence: CATSRGAGGGEKLFF.

V gene TRBV28 combines with J gene TRBJ2-1, with D perhaps matching TRBD2 (5 bases). The V and J ends lost 7 bases and 2 bases respectively, with 24 bases between them. Per germline, CDR1 MDHEN and CDR2 SYDVKM. This CDR3 spans 18 amino acids. In DNA form, the CDR3 reads TGTGCCAGCACCGAGCGGCTCGGGCCTCAAGGCACCTACAATGAGCAGTTCTTC. Translation: CASTERLGPQGTYNEQFF.

This chain uses TRBV6-5 with TRBJ2-1; 8 bases agree with TRBD1. J was trimmed by 4 bases and V by 11 bases; bases with no gene match: 7. The germline CDR1 and CDR2 sequences are MNHEY and SVGAGI. The CDR3 has 13 residues. CDR3 sequence: CALGTGPYNEQFF. The CDR3 bases are TGTGCCTTAGGGACAGGTCCTTACAATGAGCAGTTCTTC.

V gene TRBV11-2 combines with J gene TRBJ1-3; D call uncertain. Germline V gene data show CDR1 as SGHAT and CDR2 as FQNNGV. Trimming took off 3 bases at V and 2 bases at J, with 8 bases between the two ends. The CDR3 is made up of 14 amino acids. The CDR3 coding sequence is TGTGCCAGCAGCTTCTTAGAAACTGGAAACACCATATATTTT. Its protein product is CASSFLETGNTIYF.

This clone appeared a single time. This specimen includes other DNA sequences encoding the same CDR3. The chain joins TRBV5-4 to TRBJ2-7, with 7 bases identical to TRBD1. The V gene's germline CDR1 is SGHNT and CDR2 YYREEE (reference sequence). After removal of 2 bases from V and 0 bases from J, the junction contained 2 bases not matched to a gene. The CDR3 runs 14 residues. CDR3 in amino acids: CASSFAGGSYEQYF. The CDR3 DNA sequence: TGTGCCAGCAGCTTCGCAGGGGGCTCCTACGAGCAGTACTTC.

J is TRBJ2-1 and V is TRBV7-8; 8 nucleotides match TRBD2. V trimming: 5 bases; J trimming: 4 bases; junction bases outside the gene matches: 10. The CDR3 has 16 residues. Per the germline V gene, CDR1 is SGHVS and CDR2 is FQNEAQ. The CDR3 loop is CASSPRGGQAYNEQFF. CDR3 nucleotide sequence: TGTGCCAGCAGCCCTCGGGGGGGCCAGGCGTACAATGAGCAGTTCTTC.

This chain uses TRBV14 with TRBJ1-1, with TRBD1 matching over 10 bases. J lost 4 bases, V lost 0 bases, and 5 bases had no gene match. The CDR3 runs 16 residues. Germline CDR1 is SGHDN and CDR2 is FVKESK. The CDR3 DNA follows: TGTGCCAGCAGCCAAGATGGGACAGGGGATCGCACTGAAGCTTTCTTT. It specifies CASSQDGTGDRTEAFF.

The genes are TRBV5-6 and TRBJ2-5, with 9 bases aligning to TRBD1. J was trimmed by 1 base and V by 1 base; bases with no gene match: 5. This CDR3 is 16 amino acids long. Germline lookup yields CDR1 SGHDT and CDR2 YYEEEE. CDR3 amino acids: CASSLYDRGFQETQYF. CDR3 coding DNA: TGTGCCAGCAGCTTGTACGACAGGGGGTTCCAAGAGACCCAGTACTTC.

This clone was counted between two and nine times. The chain couples TRBV7-6 to TRBJ2-1; D unresolved. The CDR3 loop spans 16 amino acids. The germline gives CDR1 SGHVS, CDR2 FNYEAQ. The V end lost 3 bases, the J end lost 1 base, and 13 bases lay between the germline ends. The CDR3 DNA reads as TGTGCCAGCAGCTTGGATCGTGGCGAATCCTACAATGAGCAGTTCTTC. This sequence encodes CASSLDRGESYNEQFF.